This T cell receptor beta chain was found in a study of technical replicates of blood from a handful of donors listed by TCRdb under 2017. Receptor libraries were prepared by the immunoSEQ multiplex PCR assay. Not all clones reach the TCRdb copy of this immuneACCESS table, which keeps in-frame sequences only. Checked studies attribute under half of the gap to unresolved V genes and leave the rest unexplained. The sample includes 80,000 to 100,000 clones, with about 91% observed a single time. The ten largest account for around 0.27% of the sample. With regard to this clone: This clone's antigen is unknown. The record has no base qualities; no much larger clone is one base away.

The germline V end is reduced by 1 base and the J end by 7 bases; junction bases left unmatched: 5. Counted from cysteine to phenylalanine, this CDR3 has 14 amino acids. Kept here is only the CDR3 DNA, which spans 42 bases and is read in frame from base 1. CDR1 and CDR2 (MGHDK, SYGVNS) derive from the germline V gene. Rearrangement joined TRBV25-1 to TRBJ2-5; 8 central bases correspond to TRBD2. This sequence was found in a human donor in good health. The sample comprised T cells isolated from PBMCs. The CDR3 amino acid sequence is: CASSEWGLGGTQYF. The bases read TGTGCCAGCAGTGAATGGGGACTAGGAGGGACCCAGTACTTC.